This T cell receptor (beta chain) was sequenced for a study of lymphopenia after photon versus proton radiotherapy (dated by TCRdb to 2018 to 2020). Concerning the study at large: The immunological effects of photon versus proton radiation therapy were compared in patients with gastrointestinal tumors who developed high-grade lymphopenia. The cohort included 20 patients with gastrointestinal tumors who developed lymphopenia after receiving either photon or proton therapy. The goal of the study was to characterize the differences between the two radiation modalities in how they affect the immune system. General findings and caveats noted by the study authors: The survival association was examined only in patients who died, and the authors described better survival with proton therapy as a possibility, not as a demonstrated result. Relative stability during treatment was observed in proton-treated patients, whereas loss of naive T cells and TCR diversity and gain of effector/memory populations were observed in photon-treated patients. After the lymphocyte count nadir, oligoclonal expansion, especially of CD8+ Temra cells, was observed in photon-treated repertoires, and the drop in diversity was driven by this expansion. Among patients across the cohort who died, overall survival time showed an inverse correlation with a larger post-nadir drop in TCR diversity.

About this clone itself: The antigen it recognizes is unknown. No quality values exist for individual bases; no much larger clone is one base distant.

The protocol used for the library was the immunoSEQ multiplex PCR assay. T cell repertoires were profiled by deep sequencing of rearranged TCR beta loci, alongside multiparametric flow cytometry. TCRdb carries this immuneACCESS record with in-frame sequences only. Its versions omit some clonotypes, under half of them owing to an unresolved V gene in the studies checked, with the rest unexplained. The sample table lists more than 25,000 clones, 80% to 90% of them with a count of one. The ten top clones hold roughly 19% of the sample. The V end loses 4 bases and the J end loses 0 bases, and a stretch of 16 bases separates them. The germline V gene (reference sequence) sets CDR1 to LNHDA and CDR2 to SQIVND. Measured from the cysteine to the phenylalanine, the CDR3 is 17 residues long. The entry retains the CDR3 DNA only, 51 bases that are in frame from base 1.

The receptor chain draws on TRBV19 and TRBJ1-5; tentative D gene TRBD1, with 6 bases matching. This receptor was identified in a man aged 45 to 65 with gastric cancer. Sequencing used peripheral blood, obtained from a patient treated with photon-based radiotherapy. The DNA sequence follows: TGTGCCAGTAGTACCACAGGGTTGGTAGCTAGCAATCAGCCCCAGCATTTT. Its translation reads: CASSTTGLVASNQPQHF.